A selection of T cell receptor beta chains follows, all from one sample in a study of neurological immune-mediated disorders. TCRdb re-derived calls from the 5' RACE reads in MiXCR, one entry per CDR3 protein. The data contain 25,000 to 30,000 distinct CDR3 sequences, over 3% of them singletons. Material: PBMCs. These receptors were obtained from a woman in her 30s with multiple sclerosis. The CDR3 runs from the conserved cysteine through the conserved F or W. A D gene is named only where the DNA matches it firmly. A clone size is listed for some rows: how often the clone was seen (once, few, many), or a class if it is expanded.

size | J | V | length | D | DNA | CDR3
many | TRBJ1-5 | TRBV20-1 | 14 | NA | TGCAGTGCTGATGATCGAATTAGCAATCAGCCCCAGAATTTT | CSADDRISNQPQNF
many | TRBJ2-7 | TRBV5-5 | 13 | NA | TGTGCCAGCAGCTTGATTATTAACTACGAGCAGTACTTC | CASSLIINYEQYF
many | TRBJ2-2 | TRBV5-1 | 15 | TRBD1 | TGCGCCAGCAGCTTGGGGGACAGTGACACCGGGGAGCTGTTTTTT | CASSLGDSDTGELFF
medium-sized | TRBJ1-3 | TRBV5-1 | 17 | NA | TGCGCCAGCAGCACATTACCGGGACGGAGCTCTGGAAACACCATATATTTT | CASSTLPGRSSGNTIYF
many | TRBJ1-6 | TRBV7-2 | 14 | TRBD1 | TGTGCCAGCAGCAGGACAGGGACTTATTCACCCCTCCACTTT | CASSRTGTYSPLHF
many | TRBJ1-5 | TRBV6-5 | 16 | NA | TGTGCCAGCAGTTATTCCCGTCGGACGTACAATCAGCCCCAGAATTTT | CASSYSRRTYNQPQNF
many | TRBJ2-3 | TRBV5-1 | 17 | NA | TGCGCCAGCAGCTTCGGTGGGGGCCCTGCTTGGACAGATACGCAGTATTTT | CASSFGGGPAWTDTQYF
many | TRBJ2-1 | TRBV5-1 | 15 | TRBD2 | TGCGCCAGCAGCTCGATAGCGGGGGGGTACAATGAGCAGTTCTTC | CASSSIAGGYNEQFF
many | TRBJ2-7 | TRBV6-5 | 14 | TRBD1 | TGTGCCAGCAGTTACCGGGGACAGGCCACTCGGCAGTACTTC | CASSYRGQATRQYF
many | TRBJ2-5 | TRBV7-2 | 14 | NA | TGTGCCAGCAGCCCCAGCGGTTTGCAAGAGACCCAGTACTTC | CASSPSGLQETQYF
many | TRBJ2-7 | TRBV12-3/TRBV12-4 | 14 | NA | TGTGCCAGCAGTTTGAGCACGACGACAGCAGAGCAGTACTTC | CASSLSTTTAEQYF
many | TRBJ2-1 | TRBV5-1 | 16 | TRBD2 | TGCGCCAGCAGCCGACTAGCGGGAGCCGTTTCGAATGAGCAGTTCTTC | CASSRLAGAVSNEQFF
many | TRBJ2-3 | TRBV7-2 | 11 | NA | TGTGCCAGCAGCTTGCCAGATACGCAGTATTTT | CASSLPDTQYF
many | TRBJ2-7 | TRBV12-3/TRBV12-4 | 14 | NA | TGTGCCAGCAGTTCAACCGACGTGTGGGACGAGCAGTACTTC | CASSSTDVWDEQYF
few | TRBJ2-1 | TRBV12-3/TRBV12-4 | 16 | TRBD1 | TGTGCCAGCAGTTCCCCGGGACAGGGCCTACACAATGAGCAGTTCTTC | CASSSPGQGLHNEQFF
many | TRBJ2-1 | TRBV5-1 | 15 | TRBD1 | TGCGCCAGCAGCTACGGGACAGGGACCTACAATGAGCAGTTCTTC | CASSYGTGTYNEQFF
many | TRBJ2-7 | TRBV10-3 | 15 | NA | TGTGCCATCAGTGGGTCTGTTTCGGGGGAAGGCGGGCAGTACTTC | CAISGSVSGEGGQYF
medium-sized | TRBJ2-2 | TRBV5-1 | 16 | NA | TGCGCCAGCAGCTCGATGGCGGGGACGAACACCGGGGAGCTGTTTTTT | CASSSMAGTNTGELFF
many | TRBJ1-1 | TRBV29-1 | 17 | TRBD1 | TGCAGCGTTGAAGCCTTCCTGACAGGGGCCATGAACACTGAAGCTTTCTTT | CSVEAFLTGAMNTEAFF
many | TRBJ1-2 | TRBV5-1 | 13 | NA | TGCGCCAGCAGCTTGGCCGTCACATATGGCTACACCTTC | CASSLAVTYGYTF
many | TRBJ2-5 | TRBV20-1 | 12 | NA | TGCAGTGCTGGACCTCACCAAGAGACCCAGTACTTC | CSAGPHQETQYF
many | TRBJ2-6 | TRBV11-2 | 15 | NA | TGTGCCAGCAGCTTCGCCCCGACCGGGGCCAACGTCCTGACTTTC | CASSFAPTGANVLTF
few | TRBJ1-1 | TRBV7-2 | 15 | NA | TGTGCCAGCAGCTTAGCAGGGGTAGGGAACACTGAAGCTTTCTTT | CASSLAGVGNTEAFF
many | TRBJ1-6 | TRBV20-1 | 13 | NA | TGCAGTGCCTACGGGACGTATAATTCACCCCTCAACTTT | CSAYGTYNSPLNF
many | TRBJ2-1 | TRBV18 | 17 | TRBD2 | TGTGCCAGCTCACCACGATCAGGGACTAGCGTCTACAATGAGCAGTTCTTC | CASSPRSGTSVYNEQFF
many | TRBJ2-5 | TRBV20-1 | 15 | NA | TGCAGTGCTAGTTCGGGCGGGGCGTACCAAGAGACCCAGTACTTC | CSASSGGAYQETQYF
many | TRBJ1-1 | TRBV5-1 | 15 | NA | TGCGCCAGCAGCTCGGGGGGCACCCAACGCACTGAAGCTTTCTTT | CASSSGGTQRTEAFF
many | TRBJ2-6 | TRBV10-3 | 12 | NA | TGTGCCACCTACTCTGGGGCCAACGTCCTGACTTTC | CATYSGANVLTF
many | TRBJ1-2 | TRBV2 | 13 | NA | TGTGCCAGCATAGCCAGGGGTCTCGGTGGCTACACCTTC | CASIARGLGGYTF
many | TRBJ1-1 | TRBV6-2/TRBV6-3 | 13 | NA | TGTGCCACCAACCCCGCGTCAAGGACTGAAGCTTTCTTT | CATNPASRTEAFF
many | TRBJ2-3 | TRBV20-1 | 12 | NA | TGCAGTGCTAGGTCATTAGCAGATACGCAGTATTTT | CSARSLADTQYF
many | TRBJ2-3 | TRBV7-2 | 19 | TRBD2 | TGTGCCAGCAGCTCTACCCATTCTAAACTAGCGGGAGGGGCAGATACGCAGTATTTT | CASSSTHSKLAGGADTQYF
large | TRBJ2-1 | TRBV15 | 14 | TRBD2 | TGTGCCACCAGCAGAGGAACTAGCGGGGGTGAGCAGTTCTTC | CATSRGTSGGEQFF
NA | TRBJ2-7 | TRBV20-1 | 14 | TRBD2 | TGCAGTGCTAGAGGGGCGGGGGGAACCCAGGAGCAGTACTTC | CSARGAGGTQEQYF
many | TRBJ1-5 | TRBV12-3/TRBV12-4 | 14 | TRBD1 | TGTGCCAGCACAAAAACGACAGGGGCTCAGCCCCAGCATTTT | CASTKTTGAQPQHF